These 32 T cell receptor beta chains share one sample of origin, sequenced in a study of blood T cell repertoires in COVID-19. Generated by immunoSEQ multiplex PCR, the TCRdb table keeps only in-frame clones and is missing some. The sample includes 250,000 to 350,000 clones, 87% of them seen just once. Source material: peripheral blood. Receptor source: a man between 18 and 35 years old with active or convalescent COVID-19.

This clone has a single count. This chain links TRBV6-5 with TRBJ2-6, with 7 bases lining up with TRBD1. CDR3 length equals 15 residues. Trimming removed 8 bases from V and 4 bases from J; junction bases left unmatched: 8. Germline CDR1 and CDR2: MNHEY and SVGAGI. The CDR3, as DNA: TGTGCCAGCTCGGGACAGAAGTCCGGGGCCAACGTCCTGACTTTC. This encodes CASSGQKSGANVLTF.

The chain employs TRBV5-1 and TRBJ2-7; 10 nucleotides align to TRBD1. Looked up from germline, CDR1 is SGHRS and CDR2 is YFSETQ. The V segment lost 4 bases and the J segment 5 bases; nucleotides outside the gene matches: 9. The CDR3 is made up of 15 amino acids. The CDR3 reads CASSVGQGDIHEQYF. Written as DNA, the CDR3 is TGCGCCAGCAGCGTCGGACAGGGGGATATACACGAGCAGTACTTC.

This chain joins TRBV9 and TRBJ2-1; D uncertain. The CDR3 runs 15 residues. Deletions cut 2 bases from V and 2 bases from J, with 11 bases between. Germline values: CDR1 SGDLS, CDR2 YYNGEE. The CDR3 is CASSVGSRAYNEQFF. The CDR3, as DNA: TGTGCCAGCAGCGTCGGGTCCCGGGCCTACAATGAGCAGTTCTTC.

This clone was picked up a small number of times. V and J are TRBV18 and TRBJ2-7; the match to TRBD2 covers 8 bases. V lost 6 bases to trimming and J lost 4 bases; unmatched junction nucleotides: 11. Germline CDR1 and CDR2: KGHSH and LQKENI. The CDR3 contains 15 residues. The CDR3 reads CASSPALAGGYEQYF. The CDR3 nucleotides read TGTGCCAGCTCCCCCGCTTTGGCGGGGGGTTACGAGCAGTACTTC.

This clone has a single count. The V and J genes are TRBV19 and TRBJ1-6; 7 bases line up with TRBD1. CDR1 LNHDA and CDR2 SQIVND come from the germline V gene (reference sequence). The CDR3 is 16 amino acids. V dropped 6 bases and J dropped 8; count of bases not matched to a gene: 13. The CDR3 region is CASSMGQSGVYSPLHF. The CDR3, as DNA: TGTGCCAGTAGCATGGGACAGTCCGGCGTATATTCACCCCTCCACTTT.

The chain couples TRBV27 to TRBJ2-7, with 11 bases lining up with TRBD1. With 5 bases clipped from V and 3 bases from J, the junction kept 6 bases outside the gene matches. This CDR3 is 15 amino acids long. Germline loops: CDR1 MNHEY, CDR2 SMNVEV (reference sequence). CDR3 residues: CASSPWDRGSYEQYF. The CDR3 coding sequence is TGTGCCAGCAGTCCCTGGGACAGGGGGAGCTACGAGCAGTACTTC.

The J gene is TRBJ2-7, the V gene TRBV12-3 or TRBV12-4; D not resolved. This CDR3 contains 12 residues. V lost 6 bases to trimming and J lost 5 bases, with 11 bases between them. The CDR3 loop is CASSLGIDEQYF. The CDR3 nucleotides are TGTGCCAGCAGCCTAGGTATCGACGAGCAGTACTTC.

The genes are TRBV24-1 and TRBJ2-1; TRBD1 matches 7 bases. V lost 10 bases, J lost 4 bases, and 3 bases stayed unmatched. CDR1 is KGHDR and CDR2 is SFDVKD in the germline V gene. The CDR3 length is 12 residues. The CDR3 DNA reads TGTGCCACAGGGGACAGTTACAATGAGCAGTTCTTC. Protein sequence: CATGDSYNEQFF.

V usage is TRBV7-9 and J usage is TRBJ1-1, with 8 bases fitting TRBD1. The length of the CDR3 is 16 residues. V trimming: 4 bases; J trimming: 7 bases; junction bases outside the gene matches: 14. In germline, CDR1 is SEHNR, CDR2 FQNEAQ (reference sequence). The CDR3 reads CASSSLGQGLKSEAFF. The DNA for the CDR3 is TGTGCCAGCAGCTCGCTCGGACAGGGTCTGAAGAGTGAAGCTTTCTTT. The full variable domain, with the rest looked up from reference TRBV7-9 and TRBJ1-1, is DTGVSQNPRHKITKRGQNVTFRCDPISEHNRLYWYRQTLGQGPEFLTYFQNEAQLEKSRLLSDRFSAERPKGSFSTLEIQRTEQGDSAMYLCASSSLGQGLKSEAFFGQGTRLTVV.

This clone has only one observation. The chain couples TRBV14 to TRBJ1-4; TRBD1 is a possible D gene (6 bases). Trimming cost V 8 bases and J 4 bases, with 11 bases left between them. This CDR3 is 13 amino acids long. CDR1 is SGHDN and CDR2 is FVKESK in the germline V gene. The CDR3 DNA sequence: TGTGCCAGCCAGGACAGATATAATGAAAAACTGTTTTTT. It is translated as CASQDRYNEKLFF. Full variable domain (remainder filled in from reference TRBV14 and TRBJ1-4): EAGVTQFPSHSVIEKGQTVTLRCDPISGHDNLYWYRRVMGKEIKFLLHFVKESKQDESGMPNNRFLAERTGGTYSTLKVQPAELEDSGVYFCASQDRYNEKLFFGSGTQLSVL.

J is TRBJ1-2 and V is TRBV5-5; D is unresolved. Germline V gene data show CDR1 as SGHKS and CDR2 as YYEKEE (reference sequence). Trimming pared 3 bases from V and 3 bases from J, leaving 15 bases between. This CDR3 has 15 amino acids. CDR3 region: CASSSGARLDYGYTF. The CDR3 DNA is TGTGCCAGCAGCTCCGGTGCCAGGCTGGACTATGGCTACACCTTC.

The gene calls are TRBV6-6 and TRBJ1-5; no reliable D call. The CDR3 covers 15 residues. CDR1 is MNHNY and CDR2 is SVGAGI in the germline V gene (reference sequence). Deletions cut 1 base from V and 0 bases from J, with 7 bases between. CDR3 region: CASSYYTDSNQPQHF. Written as DNA, the CDR3 is TGTGCCAGCAGTTACTATACAGATAGCAATCAGCCCCAGCATTTT.

V gene TRBV28 combines with J gene TRBJ2-3; D might be TRBD2 (6 bases). The CDR3 is 12 amino acids. The germline V and J ends were trimmed by 5 bases and 7 bases, with 10 bases remaining between them. Germline-derived CDR1 and CDR2 are MDHEN and SYDVKM. Here the CDR3 reads CASSQTRYTQYF. The CDR3 DNA reads TGTGCCAGCAGTCAGACTAGGTATACGCAGTATTTT.

J is TRBJ1-1 and V is TRBV29-1; 7 nucleotides agree with TRBD1. J gave up 4 bases and V 6 bases, and 8 bases lay outside the gene matches. The germline CDR1 and CDR2 sequences are SQVTM and ANQGSEA. This CDR3 contains 13 residues. CDR3: CSVSETGTTEAFF. The CDR3 coding sequence is TGCAGCGTCTCCGAGACAGGGACCACTGAAGCTTTCTTT.

This chain uses TRBV11-2 with TRBJ1-5, with no clear D. This CDR3 spans 15 amino acids. V was trimmed by 8 bases and J by 3 bases, leaving 17 bases between them. Looked up from germline, CDR1 is SGHAT and CDR2 is FQNNGV. This CDR3 reads CASSPLVLPNQPQHF. The DNA for the CDR3 is TGTGCCAGCTCCCCCCTTGTCCTCCCCAATCAGCCCCAGCATTTT.

This chain links TRBV2 with TRBJ1-4, with 7 bases that match TRBD1. The CDR3 has 12 residues. Germline V CDR1 and CDR2: SNHLY, FYNNEI. V lost 7 bases and J lost 7; bases outside the gene matches: 3. CDR3 nucleotide sequence: TGTGCCAGCAAGGGGGCGAGTGAAAAACTGTTTTTT. It specifies CASKGASEKLFF.

V usage is TRBV20-1 and J usage is TRBJ1-2, with D possibly being TRBD1 (5 bases). Germline V gene lookup returns CDR1 DFQATT and CDR2 SNEGSKA (reference sequence). This CDR3 has 17 residues. V lost 3 bases and J lost 4, with 24 bases in between. DNA of the CDR3: TGCAGTGCTAGTGGGCGGGGGGATGCTAAGTCCTCCTATGGCTACACCTTC. Translation gives CSASGRGDAKSSYGYTF.

This rearrangement joins TRBV7-9 to TRBJ1-2, with TRBD1 as a possible D gene (5 bases). Trimming stripped 1 base from V and 6 bases from J, with 15 bases between. CDR3 size: 15 residues. The germline V gene has CDR1 SEHNR and CDR2 FQNEAQ (reference sequence). The CDR3 bases are TGTGCCAGCAGCTTAGGGGCAGGGTTTATGGATGGCTACACCTTC. Residues: CASSLGAGFMDGYTF.

The rearrangement uses TRBV4-1 and TRBJ1-2; TRBD1 agrees at 9 bases. The CDR3 loop spans 12 amino acids. The germline CDR1 and CDR2 sequences are MGHRA and YSYEKL. V shed 7 bases and J 13 bases; nucleotides not matched to a gene: 10. CDR3 protein: CASTLQGANITF. In DNA form, the CDR3 reads TGCGCCAGCACTCTACAGGGGGCGAATATCACCTTC.

The rearrangement joins TRBV28 to TRBJ2-7, with TRBD1 matching over 10 bases. CDR1 is MDHEN, CDR2 SYDVKM, per germline. CDR3 size: 13 residues. Trimming took 8 bases from V and 3 from J; bases not matched to a gene: 4. The CDR3 sequence is CASYGTGDYEQYF. The CDR3 coding sequence is TGTGCCAGCTACGGGACAGGGGACTACGAGCAGTACTTC.

This clone was detected only a few times. The chain employs TRBV9 and TRBJ2-7, with TRBD2 matching 9 bases. Germline lookup yields CDR1 SGDLS and CDR2 YYNGEE. The CDR3 covers 15 residues. With V trimmed by 0 bases and J by 7 bases, 8 bases remained unmatched. The DNA for the CDR3 is TGTGCCAGCAGCGTAGGGGTGACTAGCGGAGGGGAGCAGTACTTC. Protein product: CASSVGVTSGGEQYF.

The chain recombines TRBV2 with TRBJ1-1; D is undetermined. The CDR3 is 14 amino acids. Between the trimmed V and J ends, which lost 4 bases and 1 base, there was a span of 10 bases. Germline values: CDR1 SNHLY, CDR2 FYNNEI. The CDR3 DNA is TGTGCCAGCAGTGTCAGGCTTGAGAACACTGAAGCTTTCTTT. Amino acids: CASSVRLENTEAFF.

The rearrangement joins TRBV6-1 to TRBJ1-4, with 8 bases that match TRBD1. Trimming cost V 2 bases and J 7 bases; bases outside gene matches: 9. The CDR3 runs to 16 residues. Germline loops: CDR1 MNHNS, CDR2 SASEGT. CDR3: CASSEPPPGGFEKLFF. Written as DNA, the CDR3 is TGTGCCAGCAGTGAACCCCCCCCAGGGGGCTTTGAAAAACTGTTTTTT.

The rearrangement links TRBV5-1 to TRBJ2-7; D perhaps matches TRBD2 (7 bases). V lost 7 bases and J lost 3, with 20 bases in between. CDR1 and CDR2 from the germline V gene are SGHRS and YFSETQ. This CDR3 comprises 15 residues. This CDR3 reads CASFHRTAGYYEQYF. The CDR3 nucleotides read TGCGCCAGCTTTCATCGGACAGCGGGATACTACGAGCAGTACTTC.

Only a few counts were recorded for this clone. The rearrangement joins TRBV9 to TRBJ1-1; no reliable D call. This CDR3 contains 14 residues. Germline V CDR1 and CDR2: SGDLS, YYNGEE. Trimming cost V 2 bases and J 4 bases, with 12 bases left between them. Here the CDR3 DNA reads TGTGCCAGCAGCGTTGGCGGGGTGGTCACTGAAGCTTTCTTT. It specifies CASSVGGVVTEAFF.

This clone showed up just a few times. This chain connects TRBV18 to TRBJ2-5; D gene ambiguous. This CDR3 is built from 14 residues. Trimming took 2 bases from V and 2 from J, leaving 9 bases between them. Germline V lookup: CDR1 KGHSH, CDR2 LQKENI. In DNA, the CDR3 is TGTGCCAGCTCACCAGATAACAAACAAGAGACCCAGTACTTC. As protein: CASSPDNKQETQYF.

The chain couples TRBV7-9 to TRBJ2-7, with 7 nucleotides matching TRBD1. V lost 4 bases, J lost 1 base, and 4 bases stayed unmatched. The CDR3 runs 14 residues. Germline V lookup: CDR1 SEHNR, CDR2 FQNEAQ (reference sequence). The CDR3 sequence is CASSSNRGSYEQYF. The CDR3 DNA is TGTGCCAGCAGCTCCAACAGGGGATCCTACGAGCAGTACTTC.

The gene calls are TRBV29-1 and TRBJ2-1, with 9 bases lining up with TRBD2. Unmatched junction bases numbered 5, after V lost 1 base and J lost 1 base. Germline-derived CDR1 and CDR2 are SQVTM and ANQGSEA. The length of the CDR3 is 16 residues. Here the CDR3 DNA reads TGCAGCGTTGAAGGGGTGCGGGAGGGTTCCTACAATGAGCAGTTCTTC. The encoded protein is CSVEGVREGSYNEQFF.

DNA of the CDR3: TGTGCCAGTAGTGTTCGGGGATCTGGCAATCAGCCCCAGCATTTT. Translated, it gives CASSVRGSGNQPQHF. This rearrangement joins TRBV19 to TRBJ1-5; unclear D gene. Trimming removed 5 bases from V and 2 bases from J, with 13 bases in between. The CDR3 is 15 amino acids. Germline CDR1 and CDR2: LNHDA and SQIVND (reference sequence).

V and J are TRBV5-1 and TRBJ2-2; TRBD1 agrees at 9 bases. V shed 3 bases and J 2 bases; nucleotides not matched to a gene: 2. CDR3 size: 15 residues. Germline CDR1 reads SGHRS; CDR2 reads YFSETQ. CDR3 protein: CASSSGQGNTGELFF. CDR3 in DNA: TGCGCCAGCAGCTCGGGACAGGGTAACACCGGGGAGCTGTTTTTT. Full variable domain (outside the CDR3, taken from reference TRBV5-1 and TRBJ2-2): KAGVTQTPRYLIKTRGQQVTLSCSPISGHRSVSWYQQTPGQGLQFLFEYFSETQRNKGNFPGRFSGRQFSNSRSEMNVSTLELGDSALYLCASSSGQGNTGELFFGEGSRLTVL.

This chain joins TRBV20-1 and TRBJ1-4, with D possibly TRBD1 on 5 matching bases. V shed 6 bases and J shed 5 bases, with 7 bases lying between them. This CDR3 comprises 11 residues. Germline loops: CDR1 DFQATT, CDR2 SNEGSKA (reference sequence). The CDR3 loop is CSARGNEKLFF. In DNA, the CDR3 is TGCAGTGCCCGGGGGAATGAAAAACTGTTTTTT.

J is TRBJ2-2 and V is TRBV6-1; the D is unclear. The CDR3 loop spans 12 amino acids. V shed 5 bases and J shed 8 bases, with 9 bases lying between them. Germline values: CDR1 MNHNS, CDR2 SASEGT. The CDR3 loop reads CASSSNPGELFF. The CDR3 nucleotides read TGTGCCAGCAGTTCTAACCCGGGGGAGCTGTTTTTT.